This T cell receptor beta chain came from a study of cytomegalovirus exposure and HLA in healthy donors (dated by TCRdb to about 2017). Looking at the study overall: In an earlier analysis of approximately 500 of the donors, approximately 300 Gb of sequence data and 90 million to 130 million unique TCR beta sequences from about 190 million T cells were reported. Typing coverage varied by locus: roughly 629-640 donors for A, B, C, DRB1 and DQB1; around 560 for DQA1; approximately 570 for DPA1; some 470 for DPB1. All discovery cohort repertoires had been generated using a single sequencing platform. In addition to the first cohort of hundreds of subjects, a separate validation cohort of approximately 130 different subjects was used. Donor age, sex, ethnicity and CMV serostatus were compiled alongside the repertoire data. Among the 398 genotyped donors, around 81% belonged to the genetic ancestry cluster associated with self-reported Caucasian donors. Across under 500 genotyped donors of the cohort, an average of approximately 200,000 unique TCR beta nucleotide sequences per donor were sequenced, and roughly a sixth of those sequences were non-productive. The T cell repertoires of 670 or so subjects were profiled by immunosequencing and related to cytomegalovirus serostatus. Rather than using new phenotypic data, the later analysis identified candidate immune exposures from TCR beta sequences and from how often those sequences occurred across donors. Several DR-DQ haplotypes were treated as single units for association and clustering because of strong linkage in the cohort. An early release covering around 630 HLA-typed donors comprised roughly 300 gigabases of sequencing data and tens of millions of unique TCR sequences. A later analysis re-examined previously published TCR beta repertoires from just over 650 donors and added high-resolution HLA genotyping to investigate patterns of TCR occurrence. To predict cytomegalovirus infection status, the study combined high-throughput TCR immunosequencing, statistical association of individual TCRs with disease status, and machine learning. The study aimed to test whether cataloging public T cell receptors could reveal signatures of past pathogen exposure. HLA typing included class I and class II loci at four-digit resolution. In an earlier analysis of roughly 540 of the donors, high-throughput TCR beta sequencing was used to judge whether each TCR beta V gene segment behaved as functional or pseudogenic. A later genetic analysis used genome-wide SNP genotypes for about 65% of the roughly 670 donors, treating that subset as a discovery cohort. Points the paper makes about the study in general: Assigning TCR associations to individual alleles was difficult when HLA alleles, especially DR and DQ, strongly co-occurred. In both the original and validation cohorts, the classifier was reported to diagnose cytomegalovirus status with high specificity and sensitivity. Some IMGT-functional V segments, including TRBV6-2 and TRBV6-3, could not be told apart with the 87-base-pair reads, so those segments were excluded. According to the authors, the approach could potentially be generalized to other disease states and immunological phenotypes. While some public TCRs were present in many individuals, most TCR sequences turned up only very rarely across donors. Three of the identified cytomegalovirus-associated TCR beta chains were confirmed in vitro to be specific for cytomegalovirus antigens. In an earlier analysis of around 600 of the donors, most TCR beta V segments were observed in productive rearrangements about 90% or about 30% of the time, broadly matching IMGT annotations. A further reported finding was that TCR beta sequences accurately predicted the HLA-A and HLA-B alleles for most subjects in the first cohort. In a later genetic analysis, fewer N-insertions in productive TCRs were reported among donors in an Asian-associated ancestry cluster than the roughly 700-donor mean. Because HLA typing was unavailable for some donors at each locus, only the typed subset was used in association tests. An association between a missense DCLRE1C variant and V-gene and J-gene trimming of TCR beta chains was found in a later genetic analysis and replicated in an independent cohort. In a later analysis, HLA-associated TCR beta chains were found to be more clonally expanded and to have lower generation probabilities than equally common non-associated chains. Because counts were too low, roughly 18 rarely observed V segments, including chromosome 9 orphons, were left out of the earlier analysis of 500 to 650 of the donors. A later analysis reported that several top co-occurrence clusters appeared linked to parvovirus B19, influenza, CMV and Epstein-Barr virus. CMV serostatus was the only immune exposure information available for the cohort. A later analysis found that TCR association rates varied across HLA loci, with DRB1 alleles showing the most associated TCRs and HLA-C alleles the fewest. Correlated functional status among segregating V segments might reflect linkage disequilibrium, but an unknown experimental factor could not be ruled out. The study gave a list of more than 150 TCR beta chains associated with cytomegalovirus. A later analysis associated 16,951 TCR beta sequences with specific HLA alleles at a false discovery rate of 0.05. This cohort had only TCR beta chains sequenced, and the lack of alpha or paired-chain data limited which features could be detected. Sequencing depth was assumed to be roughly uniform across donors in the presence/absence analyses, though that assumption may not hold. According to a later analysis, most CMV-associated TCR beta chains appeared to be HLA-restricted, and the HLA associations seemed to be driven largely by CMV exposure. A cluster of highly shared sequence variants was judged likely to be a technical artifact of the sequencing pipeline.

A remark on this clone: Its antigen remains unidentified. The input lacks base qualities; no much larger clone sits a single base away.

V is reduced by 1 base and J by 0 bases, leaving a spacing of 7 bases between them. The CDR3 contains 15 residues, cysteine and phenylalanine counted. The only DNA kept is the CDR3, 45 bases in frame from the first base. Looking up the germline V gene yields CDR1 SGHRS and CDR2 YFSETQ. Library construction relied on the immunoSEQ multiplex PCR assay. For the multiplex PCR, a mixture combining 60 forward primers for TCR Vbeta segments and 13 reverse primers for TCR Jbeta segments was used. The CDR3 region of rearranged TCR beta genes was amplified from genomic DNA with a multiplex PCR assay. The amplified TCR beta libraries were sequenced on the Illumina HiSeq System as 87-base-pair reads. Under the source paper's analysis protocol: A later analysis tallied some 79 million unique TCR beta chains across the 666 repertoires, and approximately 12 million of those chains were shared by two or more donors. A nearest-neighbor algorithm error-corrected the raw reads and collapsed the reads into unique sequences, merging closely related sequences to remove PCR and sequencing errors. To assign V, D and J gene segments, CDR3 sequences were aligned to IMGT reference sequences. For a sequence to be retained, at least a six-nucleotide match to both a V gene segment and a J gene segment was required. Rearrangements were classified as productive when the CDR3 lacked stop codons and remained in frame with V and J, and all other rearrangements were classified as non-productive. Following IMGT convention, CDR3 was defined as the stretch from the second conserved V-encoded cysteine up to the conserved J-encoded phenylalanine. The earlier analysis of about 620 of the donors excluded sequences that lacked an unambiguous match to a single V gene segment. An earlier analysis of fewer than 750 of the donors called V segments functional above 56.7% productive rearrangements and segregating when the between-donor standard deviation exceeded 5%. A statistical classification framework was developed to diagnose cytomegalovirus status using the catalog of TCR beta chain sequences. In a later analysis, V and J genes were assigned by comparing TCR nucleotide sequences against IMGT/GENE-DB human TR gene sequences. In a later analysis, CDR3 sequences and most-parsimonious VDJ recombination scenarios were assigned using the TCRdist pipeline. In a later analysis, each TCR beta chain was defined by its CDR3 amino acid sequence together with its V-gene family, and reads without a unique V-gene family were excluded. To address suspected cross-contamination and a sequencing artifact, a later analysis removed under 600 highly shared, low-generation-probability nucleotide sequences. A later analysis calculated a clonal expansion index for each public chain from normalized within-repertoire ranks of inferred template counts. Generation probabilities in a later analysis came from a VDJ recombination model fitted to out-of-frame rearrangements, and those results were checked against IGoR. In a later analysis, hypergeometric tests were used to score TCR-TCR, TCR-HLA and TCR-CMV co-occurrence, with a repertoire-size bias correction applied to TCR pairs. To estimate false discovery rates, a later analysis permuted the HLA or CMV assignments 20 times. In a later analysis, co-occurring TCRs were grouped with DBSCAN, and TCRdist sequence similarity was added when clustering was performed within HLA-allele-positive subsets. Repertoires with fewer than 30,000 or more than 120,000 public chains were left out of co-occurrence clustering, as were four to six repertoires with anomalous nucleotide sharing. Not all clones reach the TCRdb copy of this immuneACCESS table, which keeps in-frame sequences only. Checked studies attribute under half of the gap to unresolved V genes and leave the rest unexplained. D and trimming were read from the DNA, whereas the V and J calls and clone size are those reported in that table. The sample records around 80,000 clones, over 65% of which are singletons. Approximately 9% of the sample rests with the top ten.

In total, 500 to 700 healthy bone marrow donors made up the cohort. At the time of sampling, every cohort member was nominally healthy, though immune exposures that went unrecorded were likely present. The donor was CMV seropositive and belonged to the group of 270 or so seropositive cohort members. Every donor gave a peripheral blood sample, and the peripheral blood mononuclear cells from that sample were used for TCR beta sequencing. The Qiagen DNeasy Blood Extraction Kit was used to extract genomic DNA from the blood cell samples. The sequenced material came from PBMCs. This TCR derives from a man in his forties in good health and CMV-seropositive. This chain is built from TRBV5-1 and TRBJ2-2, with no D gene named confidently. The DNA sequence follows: TGCGCCAGCAGCTTGACAGATCCGAACACCGGGGAGCTGTTTTTT. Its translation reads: CASSLTDPNTGELFF.